The present T cell receptor beta chain was sequenced within a study of cytomegalovirus exposure and HLA in healthy donors. This CDR3 contains 14 residues. V lost 8 bases and J lost 4, with 18 bases in between. CDR1 is LNHDA and CDR2 is SQIVND in the germline V gene (reference sequence). The primer mix had 60 Vbeta and 13 Jbeta primers. Clones were read by immunoSEQ multiplex PCR, and TCRdb kept only the in-frame ones, dropping some. The profile shows tens of thousands of clones, roughly 73% of them singletons. The V call is TRBV19, the J call TRBJ2-7; a weak D match, TRBD2 (5 bases). Sequenced sample: PBMCs. This clonotype was sampled from a male donor in good health and CMV-seropositive. The CDR3 loop reads CASGSRGNVYEQYF. DNA of the CDR3: TGTGCCAGTGGGAGTAGAGGGAACGTGTACGAGCAGTACTTC.